This T cell receptor (beta chain) originates from a study of T cell changes during pregnancy in multiple sclerosis. Profiling relied on immunoSEQ multiplex PCR, and the TCRdb table lists in-frame clones only, not all of them. The sample includes more than 60,000 clones, 91% of them seen just once. The sample consisted of CD4+ T cells from peripheral blood mononuclear cells, taken in the third trimester of pregnancy. This clonotype was obtained from a female donor in good health, enrolled as a control in a pregnancy study.

The CDR3 DNA sequence: TGTGCCAGCAGCCAGCCCACGGGTTCAACTAATGAAAAACTGTTTTTT. It yields the protein CASSQPTGSTNEKLFF. J is TRBJ1-4 and V is TRBV14; D is ambiguous. V was shortened by 3 bases and J by 0 bases, with 11 bases between the two germline ends. The CDR3 length is 16 residues. Germline V gene lookup returns CDR1 SGHDN and CDR2 FVKESK.